This T cell receptor (beta chain) appears in the sequencing data of a study of T cells after yellow fever vaccination. Overall study results and limits: Peaking faster, on day 5 versus 15, the secondary response was nonetheless weaker. Once the booster was given, most primary-vaccination clones reappeared, at approximately 97% for CD4 and over 85% for CD8.

This clonotype was observed at least ten times. Its antigen is unknown. From germline, CDR1 is SGHRS and CDR2 YFSETQ. The CDR3 runs to 16 residues. V was shortened by 1 base and J by 4 bases, with 17 bases between the two germline ends. The study made its TCR cDNA through 5'RACE template switching. That step introduced a universal primer site along with UMIs. TCRdb analysed the 5' RACE reads with MiXCR anew, one entry per CDR3 protein. The sample contains some 350,000 distinct CDR3 sequences, approximately 4% of which appear only once. The TCR sequence derives from a man aged 18 to 35 who received the YFV17D yellow fever vaccine. The rearrangement joins TRBV5-1 to TRBJ1-1; no firm D call. Source: PBMCs, taken 5 days after the yellow fever booster vaccination. CDR3 loop: CASSLMSSPGVTEAFF. The CDR3 bases are TGCGCCAGCAGCTTGATGTCATCCCCCGGGGTCACTGAAGCTTTCTTT. Full variable domain (outside the CDR3, taken from reference TRBV5-1 and TRBJ1-1): KAGVTQTPRYLIKTRGQQVTLSCSPISGHRSVSWYQQTPGQGLQFLFEYFSETQRNKGNFPGRFSGRQFSNSRSEMNVSTLELGDSALYLCASSLMSSPGVTEAFFGQGTRLTVV.